Below, 7 T cell receptor beta chains from the same sample are listed, as sequenced in a study of somatic mutations in cytotoxic T cells in rheumatoid arthritis. Data came from immunoSEQ multiplex PCR; TCRdb stores just in-frame clones and leaves some out. The sample carries about 19,000 clones, roughly 77% recorded once. Sequencing was done on a sample of CD8+ T cells sorted from blood. These receptors originate from an adult with rheumatoid arthritis.

This sequence joins TRBV7-3 and TRBJ2-1; D uncertain. The germline CDR1 and CDR2 sequences are SGHTA and FQGTGA. V lost 3 bases, J lost 6 bases, and 6 bases lay in between. There are 12 residues in the CDR3. The CDR3, as DNA: TGTGCCAGCAGCTTTTTAGGCAATGAGCAGTTCTTC. Protein product: CASSFLGNEQFF.

This clone turned up a few times. V is TRBV5-4 and J is TRBJ1-3; D is unresolved. Germline CDR1 is SGHNT and CDR2 is YYREEE (reference sequence). The V end was cut by 0 bases, the J end by 0 bases, with 10 bases between. The CDR3 has 16 amino acids. CDR3 residues: CASSLGLSGSGNTIYF. The CDR3 DNA follows: TGTGCCAGCAGCTTGGGGCTTAGCGGCTCTGGAAACACCATATATTTT.

J is TRBJ1-5 and V is TRBV19; no clear D. Germline V gives CDR1 LNHDA, CDR2 SQIVND (reference sequence). The CDR3 is 14 residues long. Deletions cut 1 base from V and 0 bases from J, with 4 bases between. Written as DNA, the CDR3 is TGTGCCAGTAGTATAGGGAATAGCAATCAGCCCCAGCATTTT. Amino acid sequence: CASSIGNSNQPQHF.

V usage is TRBV29-1 and J usage is TRBJ2-2; 7 positions match TRBD1. This CDR3 contains 12 residues. V was clipped by 7 bases and J by 4 bases; unmatched bases: 3. Germline V CDR1 and CDR2: SQVTM, ANQGSEA. The CDR3 region is CSARTGTGELFF. In DNA, the CDR3 is TGCAGCGCACGGACAGGCACCGGGGAGCTGTTTTTT.

In DNA, the CDR3 is TGTGCCAGTCCCTCGTTCCGGGACAGAGATGAAAAACTGTTTTTT. This gives the protein CASPSFRDRDEKLFF. This chain uses TRBV19 with TRBJ1-4; 7 bases match TRBD1. V trimming: 8 bases; J trimming: 6 bases; junction bases outside the gene matches: 12. Germline values: CDR1 LNHDA, CDR2 SQIVND (reference sequence). The CDR3 consists of 15 residues.

This clone has just a few counts. The rearrangement joins TRBV7-9 to TRBJ1-5, with 8 bases that match TRBD1. Losses at the gene ends were 4 bases for V and 2 bases for J; bases not matched to a gene: 7. Germline loops: CDR1 SEHNR, CDR2 FQNEAQ (reference sequence). The CDR3 consists of 16 residues. CDR3 region: CASSSNAGGGNQPQHF. In nucleotides, the CDR3 is TGTGCCAGCAGCTCAAACGCAGGGGGCGGCAATCAGCCCCAGCATTTT.

This chain uses TRBV6-5 with TRBJ2-7; D remains unclear. The CDR3 sequence is 13 residues long. V lost 2 bases, J lost 4 bases, and 9 bases lay in between. The germline CDR1 and CDR2 sequences are MNHEY and SVGAGI. The CDR3 sequence: CASSYVSSYEQYF. CDR3 coding DNA: TGTGCCAGCAGTTACGTCTCAAGTTACGAGCAGTACTTC.